Each of the 10 T cell receptor beta chains below was sequenced from the same sample in a study of cytomegalovirus exposure and HLA in healthy donors. Measured with immunoSEQ multiplex PCR; TCRdb has only the in-frame clones, and not every one. The table has tens of thousands of clones, around nine tenths seen once. Sample: PBMCs. The receptors shown here come from a man aged 18 to 30 in good health and CMV-seronegative.

This clone was seen once. V and J are TRBV15 and TRBJ2-7, with 10 bases identical to TRBD1. The V gene end was trimmed by 8 bases and the J gene end by 1 base; junction bases not matched to a gene: 2. This CDR3 is 13 amino acids long. Germline V lookup: CDR1 LNHNV, CDR2 YYDKDF (reference sequence). CDR3 sequence: CATGTGVSYEQYF. The CDR3, as DNA: TGTGCCACCGGGACAGGGGTTTCCTACGAGCAGTACTTC.

The chain joins TRBV7-9 to TRBJ1-1, with a weak D call TRBD1 (6 bases). The germline V and J ends were trimmed by 5 bases and 1 base, with 17 bases remaining between them. The CDR3 length is 16 residues. The V gene's germline CDR1 is SEHNR and CDR2 FQNEAQ (reference sequence). This CDR3 is CASSLLGGLGNTEAFF. Here the CDR3 DNA reads TGTGCCAGCAGCCTTTTGGGGGGGCTGGGGAACACTGAAGCTTTCTTT.

The chain joins TRBV28 to TRBJ1-2; a weak D match, TRBD1 (5 bases). The CDR3 has 14 amino acids. CDR1 and CDR2 (germline): MDHEN, SYDVKM. The ends were cut back, 2 bases at V and 3 bases at J, with 10 bases in the middle. CDR3 DNA: TGTGCCAGCAGTTTACCCAGGGTGGACTATGGCTACACCTTC. Protein: CASSLPRVDYGYTF.

The chain carries TRBV28 and TRBJ2-7; 9 bases are a match to TRBD1. CDR3 length: 14 amino acids. Germline V gene lookup returns CDR1 MDHEN and CDR2 SYDVKM. The junction had 8 bases not matched to a gene; V was cut back by 5 bases and J by 6 bases. CDR3 sequence reads: CASSQVGTGREQYF. The CDR3 DNA sequence: TGTGCCAGCAGTCAAGTAGGGACAGGGCGCGAGCAGTACTTC.

The J gene is TRBJ2-2, the V gene TRBV5-5, with a weak D call TRBD1 (6 bases). Germline CDR1 SGHKS, CDR2 YYEKEE (reference sequence). The CDR3 runs to 13 residues. V lost 4 bases and J 7 bases, leaving 11 bases between the germline ends. The CDR3 DNA follows: TGTGCCAGCAGCAGGACAGAGGGCGGGGAGCTGTTTTTT. It is translated as CASSRTEGGELFF.

The chain joins TRBV28 to TRBJ2-1, with TRBD2 identical over 11 bases. The CDR3 is 16 amino acids. V dropped 2 bases and J dropped 0; count of bases not matched to a gene: 0. The germline V gene has CDR1 MDHEN and CDR2 SYDVKM. In nucleotides, the CDR3 is TGTGCCAGCAGTTTAACTAGCGGGAGCTCCTACAATGAGCAGTTCTTC. It yields the protein CASSLTSGSSYNEQFF.

In DNA form, the CDR3 reads TGTGCCAGCAGTTATGGGAGGTACGCTTTCTTT. Translated, it gives CASSYGRYAFF. The rearrangement uses TRBV6-5 and TRBJ1-1; D gene uncertain. The CDR3 has 11 amino acids. Between the trimmed V and J ends, which lost 3 bases and 11 bases, there was a span of 10 bases. CDR1 MNHEY and CDR2 SVGAGI come from the germline V gene.

This clone was observed a few times. The gene calls are TRBV12-2 and TRBJ1-4. TRBV12-2 is a recognized pseudogene. This CDR3 has 16 amino acids. CDR3 amino acids: CAGYRGPLGRNEKLFF. CDR3 sequence (DNA): TGTGCAGGTTATCGAGGGCCCCTTGGCCGCAATGAAAAACTGTTTTTT.

The gene calls are TRBV27 and TRBJ2-7; the match to TRBD2 covers 8 bases. V lost 7 bases to trimming and J lost 7 bases; unmatched junction nucleotides: 6. The germline V gene has CDR1 MNHEY and CDR2 SMNVEV (reference sequence). The CDR3 is 12 residues long. This CDR3 is CASTGGGREQYF. CDR3 in DNA: TGTGCCAGCACGGGCGGGGGGCGGGAGCAGTACTTC.

The CDR3 reads CASIPFGAGRTDTQYF. The CDR3 DNA is TGCGCCAGCATACCGTTTGGAGCGGGACGCACAGATACGCAGTATTTT. This chain connects TRBV5-1 to TRBJ2-3; TRBD2 aligns across 7 bases. This CDR3 has 16 residues. With V trimmed by 6 bases and J by 1 base, 11 bases remained unmatched. Germline values: CDR1 SGHRS, CDR2 YFSETQ.